This T cell receptor beta chain derives from a study of shared T cell receptors in the human thymus. Assay: immunoSEQ multiplex PCR; the TCRdb copy retains only in-frame clones and omits some. The sample consists of 650,000 to 950,000 clones, 75% to 90% of them appearing once. V was trimmed by 7 bases and J by 0 bases, leaving 24 bases between them. The CDR3 loop spans 18 amino acids. Germline lookup yields CDR1 LNHDA and CDR2 SQIVND (reference sequence). The sample was also reused in another study, on human thymus T cells. From that paper: Corrective cardiac surgery supplied the resected thymus tissue. An apparent bias in V and J gene usage was seen in thymic and blood repertoires. Related studies noted strongly shared thymic repertoires across unrelated people.

V gene TRBV19 combines with J gene TRBJ1-2; a weak D match, TRBD1 (5 bases). Input material: thymocytes. This sequence was found in a girl in the first two years of life with a congenital heart defect. CDR3 DNA: TGTGCCAGTAAACCCCTCCCTCACCCACAGGTACCTAACTATGGCTACACCTTC. Protein sequence: CASKPLPHPQVPNYGYTF.